The 4 T cell receptor beta chains below come from one sample, sequenced in a study of cytomegalovirus exposure and HLA in healthy donors. Use of 60 Vbeta and 13 Jbeta primers characterized the PCR. Clones were read by immunoSEQ multiplex PCR, and TCRdb kept only the in-frame ones, dropping some. The sample has around 94,000 clones, about 74% seen once. The sample was PBMCs. These receptors came from a male donor in good health and CMV-seropositive.

The rearrangement links TRBV28 to TRBJ2-7; 8 bases are shared with TRBD2. J lost 3 bases, V lost 7 bases, and 14 bases had no gene match. This CDR3 has 16 amino acids. Germline values: CDR1 MDHEN, CDR2 SYDVKM. CDR3 protein: CASNPTSVLAVYEQYF. Here the CDR3 DNA reads TGTGCCAGCAACCCAACATCCGTACTAGCGGTCTACGAGCAGTACTTC.

This chain uses TRBV28 with TRBJ2-6, with D tentatively TRBD2 (6 bases). From germline, CDR1 is MDHEN and CDR2 SYDVKM. V lost 7 bases and J 3 bases, leaving 13 bases between the germline ends. The CDR3 has 15 residues. The CDR3: CASTQGGIGANVLTF. DNA for the CDR3: TGTGCCAGCACCCAAGGAGGGATTGGGGCCAACGTCCTGACTTTC.

V is TRBV6-5 and J is TRBJ1-1; D is possibly TRBD1 (6 bases). This CDR3 is built from 12 residues. Germline V gives CDR1 MNHEY, CDR2 SVGAGI. Trimming took off 4 bases at V and 5 bases at J, with 8 bases between the two ends. This CDR3 is CASSFTGTEAFF. The CDR3 coding sequence is TGTGCCAGCAGTTTTACAGGGACTGAAGCTTTCTTT.

In its sample, this clone was seen a few times. The V call is TRBV5-4, the J call TRBJ2-5; TRBD2 matches 7 bases. CDR1 SGHNT and CDR2 YYREEE come from the germline V gene (reference sequence). The CDR3 extends over 14 amino acids. The V and J ends lost 2 bases and 5 bases, in that order; junction bases with no gene match: 6. CDR3 amino acids: CASSFDAGDETQYF. The CDR3 DNA reads TGTGCCAGCAGCTTTGACGCGGGGGACGAGACCCAGTACTTC. The full variable domain, in which reference TRBV5-4 and TRBJ2-5 provide the parts outside the CDR3, is ETGVTQSPTHLIKTRGQQVTLRCSSQSGHNTVSWYQQALGQGPQFIFQYYREEENGRGNFPPRFSGLQFPNYSSELNVNALELDDSALYLCASSFDAGDETQYFGPGTRLLVL.